The next 14 T cell receptor beta chains were all read from a single sample in a study of blood T cells in healthy people across ages. The authors ran a second PCR of 7 to 11 cycles using a sample-barcoded 5' primer and a J-beta primer mix. Each CDR3 protein gets one entry after TCRdb re-called the 5' RACE reads with MiXCR. This sample has more than 1.4 million distinct CDR3 sequences, with 42% found just once. The sequencing sample was made of blood. These receptor sequences come from a woman between 18 and 29 years old in good health.

V usage is TRBV12-5 and J usage is TRBJ2-3; 10 bases are a match to TRBD2. The length of the CDR3 is 18 residues. After removal of 0 bases from V and 0 bases from J, the junction contained 6 bases not matched to a gene. Germline V lookup: CDR1 LGHNT, CDR2 FRNRAP. The CDR3 nucleotides read TGTGCTAGTGGTTTGGTCCCTAGCGGGAGTCCTAGCACAGATACGCAGTATTTT. Translated, it gives CASGLVPSGSPSTDTQYF.

CDR3 sequence reads: CASSEIGSGTGGDYGYTF. In nucleotides, the CDR3 is TGTGCCAGCAGTGAAATTGGGTCGGGGACAGGGGGTGACTATGGCTACACCTTC. The rearrangement links TRBV6-1 to TRBJ1-2; TRBD1 matches at 11 bases. The CDR3 has 18 residues. CDR1 and CDR2 (germline): MNHNS, SASEGT. The J segment lost 3 bases and the V segment lost 2 bases, leaving 11 bases of the junction unmatched.

In its sample, this clonotype was seen a few times. This chain links TRBV7-2 with TRBJ2-1, with D possibly TRBD2 on 5 matching bases. Matching the DNA end better, TRBJ2-7 makes the J call doubtful. Germline V gene sequence: CDR1 SGHTA, CDR2 FQGNSA. The CDR3 contains 14 residues. In nucleotides, the CDR3 is TGTGCCAGCAGCTTACAGGCTAGCTACAATGAGCAGTACTTC. Protein product: CASSLQASYNEQYF.

This chain connects TRBV29-1 to TRBJ2-5; TRBD2 agrees at 7 bases. This CDR3 has 15 amino acids. Germline lookup yields CDR1 SQVTM and CDR2 ANQGSEA. The V segment lost 0 bases and the J segment 1 base; nucleotides outside the gene matches: 5. CDR3 residues: CSVEDRLAVQETQYF. CDR3 in DNA: TGCAGCGTTGAAGATCGGCTAGCGGTCCAAGAGACCCAGTACTTC.

This rearrangement joins TRBV24-1 to TRBJ2-3; 7 positions agree with TRBD1. CDR3 length: 16 amino acids. Germline V gene sequence: CDR1 KGHDR, CDR2 SFDVKD. With 5 bases clipped from V and 6 bases from J, the junction kept 13 bases outside the gene matches. CDR3 coding DNA: TGTGCCACCAGTGGGGGACAGAAGTCATTCGCGGATACGCAGTATTTT. It encodes CATSGGQKSFADTQYF.

This clonotype was detected a few times. The chain carries TRBV7-2 and TRBJ2-1, with TRBD2 matching over 10 bases. From germline, CDR1 is SGHTA and CDR2 FQGNSA. This CDR3 spans 16 amino acids. J was trimmed by 9 bases and V by 5 bases; bases with no gene match: 13. The CDR3 is CASSPELAGHAGEQFF. In DNA form, the CDR3 reads TGTGCCAGCAGCCCAGAACTAGCGGGGCATGCGGGTGAGCAGTTCTTC.

The genes are TRBV12-3 or TRBV12-4 and TRBJ1-1, with D possibly being TRBD1 (5 bases). V was pared by 10 bases and J by 1 base, with 13 bases between. This CDR3 is built from 13 residues. The CDR3 coding sequence is TGTGCCACCAAGACAGCGACGAACACTGAAGCTTTCTTT. This translates into CATKTATNTEAFF.

The chain employs TRBV6-5 and TRBJ2-5, with a weak D call TRBD2 (5 bases). Per germline, CDR1 MNHEY and CDR2 SVGAGI. Trimming pared 6 bases from V and 5 bases from J, leaving 13 bases between. There are 13 residues in the CDR3. The CDR3 reads CASSPNRGETQYF. The CDR3 DNA follows: TGTGCCAGCAGCCCCAACCGGGGTGAGACCCAGTACTTC.

In its sample, this clonotype was seen a few times. The CDR3 loop reads CSVEKEGLTEAFF. The CDR3 DNA reads TGCAGCGTTGAGAAGGAGGGCCTGACTGAAGCTTTCTTT. This chain connects TRBV29-1 to TRBJ1-1; D gene unclear. The V gene lost 3 bases and the J gene lost 5 bases, with 13 bases spanning the gap. The germline CDR1 and CDR2 sequences are SQVTM and ANQGSEA. The CDR3 length is 13 residues.

This clonotype was found a few times. The rearrangement links TRBV6-1 to TRBJ2-6; 11 nucleotides agree with TRBD1. Germline values: CDR1 MNHNS, CDR2 SASEGT. This CDR3 contains 16 residues. Germline trimming cut 10 bases from V and 0 bases from J; bases unmatched to any gene: 5. The DNA of the CDR3 is TGTGCCACCAAGGACAGGGGGCCCTCTGGGGCCAACGTCCTGACTTTC. This encodes CATKDRGPSGANVLTF.

This clonotype was picked up a small number of times. CDR3 region: CASSGDILGYEQYF. As DNA, the CDR3 is TGTGCCAGCAGTGGGGACATTCTTGGCTACGAGCAGTACTTC. The chain links TRBV6-5 to TRBJ2-7; weak D call: TRBD1 (6 bases). The CDR3 runs 14 residues. V shed 5 bases and J shed 3 bases, with 14 bases lying between them. Germline V lookup: CDR1 MNHEY, CDR2 SVGAGI.

The chain couples TRBV4-1 to TRBJ1-2; 9 positions match TRBD1. The CDR3 runs 15 residues. Germline values: CDR1 MGHRA, CDR2 YSYEKL. V was clipped by 2 bases and J by 2 bases; unmatched bases: 3. The CDR3 bases are TGCGCCAGCAGCCAATTACAGGGGGCGAACTATGGCTACACCTTC. Translated, it gives CASSQLQGANYGYTF.

The chain uses TRBV2 and TRBJ2-3; 13 nucleotides match TRBD2. Per the germline V gene, CDR1 is SNHLY and CDR2 is FYNNEI. V trimming: 4 bases; J trimming: 4 bases; junction bases outside the gene matches: 8. The CDR3 covers 17 residues. DNA of the CDR3: TGTGCCAGCAGTGCGGGACTAGCGGGGAAAGTCGCAGATACGCAGTATTTT. It encodes CASSAGLAGKVADTQYF.

V and J are TRBV12-3 or TRBV12-4 and TRBJ1-2, with a possible D match to TRBD1 (5 bases). Trimming took 2 bases from V and 6 from J, leaving 10 bases between them. The CDR3 is made up of 13 amino acids. CDR3 amino acids: CASSLRGFDGYTF. CDR3 nucleotide sequence: TGTGCCAGCAGTTTAAGGGGTTTCGATGGCTACACCTTC.